This T cell receptor beta chain was obtained from a study of T cells in Graves' hyperthyroidism and ophthalmopathy. About the study: Peripheral blood was obtained at initial diagnosis, preceding any treatment.

TCR beta CDR3 sequences were amplified from RNA transcripts. HTBI primers were employed in a first-round RT-PCR of the TCR CDR3. TCRdb re-called the multiplex PCR reads through MiXCR, storing one row per CDR3 protein. The top ten clones hold approximately 8.7% of a sample with roughly 800,000 distinct CDR3 sequences, 38% of them seen once. Absent ophthalmopathy progression within 18 months defined stable Graves' hyperthyroidism. Clinicians diagnosed patients from clinical symptoms, serum thyroxine and TRAb, thyroid ultrasound and orbital computed tomography. The authors obtained PBMCs from about 9 ml of fresh peripheral blood. Deletions cut 0 bases from V and 0 bases from J, with 11 bases between. Germline V CDR1 and CDR2: DFQATT, SNEGSKA (reference sequence). The CDR3 consists of 16 residues.

This receptor was taken from a young man with Graves' hyperthyroidism. This sequence joins TRBV20-1 and TRBJ2-2; D gene ambiguous. The specimen sequenced was blood. DNA of the CDR3: TGCAGTGCTAGAGATGTAGAAACTTCGAACACCGGGGAGCTGTTTTTT. Translated, it gives CSARDVETSNTGELFF.